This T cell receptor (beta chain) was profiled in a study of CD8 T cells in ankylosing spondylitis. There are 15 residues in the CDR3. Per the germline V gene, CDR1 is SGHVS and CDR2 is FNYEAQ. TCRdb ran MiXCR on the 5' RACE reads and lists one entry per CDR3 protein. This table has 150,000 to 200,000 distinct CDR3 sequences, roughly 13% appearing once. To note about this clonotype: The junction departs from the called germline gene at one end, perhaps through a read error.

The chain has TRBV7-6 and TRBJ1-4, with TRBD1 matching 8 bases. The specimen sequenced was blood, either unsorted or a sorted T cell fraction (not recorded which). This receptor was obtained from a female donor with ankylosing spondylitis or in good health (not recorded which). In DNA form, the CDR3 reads TGTGCCGGCAGCTCGGACAGGGTCAGTCGTGAAAAACTGTTTTTT. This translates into CAGSSDRVSREKLFF.